Listed below are T cell receptor beta chains from one sample, sequenced in a study of T cells in narcolepsy. The assay was immunoSEQ multiplex PCR, and TCRdb's table has in-frame clones only and misses some. Of approximately 28,000 clones listed, more than 75% are singletons. The sequenced material came from memory (CD45RA-) CD4+ T cells from blood. All receptors derive from a human donor in good health. Each CDR3 is given with its conserved first and last residue. The order of the fields is V gene, J gene, CDR3 protein.

TRBV18	TRBJ2-2	CASSLRTSGRPGELFF
TRBV27	TRBJ2-2	CASSSIAGPNTGELFF
TRBV7-3	TRBJ2-2	CASSPLWNTGELFF
TRBV7-9	TRBJ2-7	CASSALGLSEQYF
TRBV28	TRBJ2-1	CASSRGAGTSNHNEQFF
TRBV7-9	TRBJ1-3	CASRLNSGQAARSGNTIYF
TRBV7-2	TRBJ2-4	CASSLRAGTGALAKNIQYF
TRBV7-8	TRBJ2-1	CASSSPEASSFNEQFF
TRBV28	TRBJ1-5	CASSSAGAASNQPQHF
TRBV7-3	TRBJ2-6	CASSLMVGQAGSGANVLTF
TRBV4-3	TRBJ2-4	CASSQDGFGAKNIQYF
TRBV5-1	TRBJ1-1	CASSFGAQNTEAFF
TRBV19	TRBJ2-5	CASSMEETQYF
TRBV5-1	TRBJ2-2	CASSQAWGQGSGGELFF